Listed below are T cell receptor beta chains from one sample, sequenced in a study of blood T cell repertoires in COVID-19. Profiling relied on immunoSEQ multiplex PCR, and the TCRdb table lists in-frame clones only, not all of them. The data hold about 270,000 clones, with 80% to 90% observed a single time. Sequencing was performed on PBMCs or T cells enriched from blood (not recorded which). Every receptor here comes from a woman in her late teens or twenties who had recovered from COVID-19. Both conserved end residues are part of each CDR3. The D gene is left open where the match is weak. The listing skips clone size in some rows; elsewhere it reads once, few, many or a size class.

clone_size | j_call | d_call | v_call | cdr3_aa | cdr3_nt
NA | TRBJ1-1 | NA | TRBV2 | CASHYMGRAFF | TGTGCCAGCCATTATATGGGGAGAGCTTTCTTT
NA | TRBJ1-3 | NA | TRBV3-1/TRBV3-2 | CASSQGVGRGNTIYF | TGTGCCAGCAGCCAAGGTGTGGGGAGGGGAAACACCATATATTTT
NA | TRBJ2-3 | NA | TRBV7-9 | CASSLFGGISTDTQYF | TGTGCCAGCAGTCTCTTCGGGGGAATTAGCACAGATACGCAGTATTTT
NA | TRBJ2-2 | TRBD2 | TRBV30 | CAWGTQSGGGSTGELFF | TGTGCCTGGGGTACCCAGTCAGGCGGGGGGTCCACCGGGGAGCTGTTTTTT
once | TRBJ2-1 | NA | TRBV27 | CASSLAAPYNEQFF | TGTGCCAGCAGTTTAGCGGCCCCCTACAATGAGCAGTTCTTC
NA | TRBJ2-5 | NA | TRBV5-6 | CASSLDRVEGETQYF | TGTGCCAGCAGCTTGGATAGGGTAGAGGGAGAGACCCAGTACTTC
NA | TRBJ2-3 | TRBD2 | TRBV4-2 | CASSQDDPAGGHTQYF | TGTGCCAGCAGCCAAGATGACCCTGCGGGGGGACATACGCAGTATTTT
NA | TRBJ2-7 | TRBD1 | TRBV27 | CASGVFSGTGGYEQYF | TGTGCCAGCGGGGTTTTTTCCGGGACAGGGGGCTACGAGCAGTACTTC
NA | TRBJ1-3 | TRBD1 | TRBV27 | CASSSQGRNPLHTIYF | TGTGCCAGCAGTTCACAGGGGAGAAATCCATTACACACCATATATTTT
NA | TRBJ2-5 | NA | TRBV2 | CASSERLPPGTQYF | TGTGCCAGCAGTGAAAGGCTCCCCCCAGGGACCCAGTACTTC
NA | TRBJ2-1 | NA | TRBV15 | CATSRGLVAENNEQFF | TGTGCCACCAGCAGAGGATTGGTAGCGGAGAACAATGAGCAGTTCTTC
NA | TRBJ2-7 | NA | TRBV5-1 | CASSWNSNYEQYF | TGCGCCAGCAGCTGGAACAGCAATTACGAGCAGTACTTC
NA | TRBJ1-1 | TRBD1 | TRBV7-8 | CASGLGQGRNEAFF | TGTGCCAGCGGTTTGGGACAGGGAAGGAATGAAGCTTTCTTT
NA | TRBJ2-3 | NA | TRBV5-1 | CASRETGSTDTQYF | TGCGCCAGCAGAGAGACAGGTTCCACAGATACGCAGTATTTT
NA | TRBJ2-1 | TRBD1 | TRBV5-1 | CASSLDTGGEQFF | TGCGCCAGCAGCTTGGACACAGGGGGTGAGCAGTTCTTC
NA | TRBJ1-6 | NA | TRBV7-9 | CASSRPVSGSPLHF | TGTGCCAGCAGCCGCCCGGTTTCAGGTTCACCCCTCCACTTT
few | TRBJ1-2 | TRBD1 | TRBV27 | CASSLSGRGLGGYYYGYTF | TGTGCCAGCAGTTTATCGGGTAGGGGGCTCGGAGGTTACTACTATGGCTACACCTTC